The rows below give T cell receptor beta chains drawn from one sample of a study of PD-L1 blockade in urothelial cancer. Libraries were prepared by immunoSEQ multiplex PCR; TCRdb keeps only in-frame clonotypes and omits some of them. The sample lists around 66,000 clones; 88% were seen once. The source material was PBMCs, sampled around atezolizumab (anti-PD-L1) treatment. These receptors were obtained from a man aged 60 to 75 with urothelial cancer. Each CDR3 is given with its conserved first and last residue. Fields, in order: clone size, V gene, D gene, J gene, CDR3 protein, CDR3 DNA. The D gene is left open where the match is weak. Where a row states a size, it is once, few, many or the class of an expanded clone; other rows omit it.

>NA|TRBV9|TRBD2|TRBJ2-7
CASSSPRVLADSYEQYF
TGTGCCAGCAGCTCCCCAAGGGTACTAGCGGACTCCTACGAGCAGTACTTC
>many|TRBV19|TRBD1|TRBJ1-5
CASSTTGGSQPQHF
TGTGCCAGTAGTACTACAGGGGGCTCTCAGCCCCAGCATTTT
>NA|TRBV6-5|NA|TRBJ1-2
CASRLWTETNYGYTF
TGTGCCAGCAGACTCTGGACAGAAACTAACTATGGCTACACCTTC
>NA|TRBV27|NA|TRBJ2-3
CASHPRGPSTDTQYF
TGTGCCAGCCATCCCCGGGGTCCTAGCACAGATACGCAGTATTTT
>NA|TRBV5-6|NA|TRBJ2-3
CASTPGRGHGTQYF
TGTGCCAGCACTCCCGGCCGTGGGCACGGTACGCAGTATTTT
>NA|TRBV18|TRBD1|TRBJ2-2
CASSPILSGQGNTGELFF
TGTGCCAGCTCACCAATCCTATCGGGACAGGGGAACACCGGGGAGCTGTTTTTT
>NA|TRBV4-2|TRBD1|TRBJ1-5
CASSPNWVGGRSQPQHF
TGTGCCAGCAGCCCTAACTGGGTAGGGGGCCGGAGTCAGCCCCAGCATTTT
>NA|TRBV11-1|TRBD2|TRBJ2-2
CASSLRGLGGTGELFF
TGTGCCAGCAGCTTACGTGGACTAGGCGGGACCGGGGAGCTGTTTTTT
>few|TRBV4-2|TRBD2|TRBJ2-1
CASSQVSRGRTGEQFF
TGTGCCAGCAGCCAAGTATCTCGCGGGAGAACGGGTGAGCAGTTCTTC
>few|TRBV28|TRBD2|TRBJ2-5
CASSQASGAQETQYF
TGTGCCAGCAGCCAAGCTAGCGGGGCGCAAGAGACCCAGTACTTC
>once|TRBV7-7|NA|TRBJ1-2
CASSLSSGAGYGYTF
TGTGCTAGCAGCTTATCGTCAGGGGCTGGCTATGGCTACACCTTC
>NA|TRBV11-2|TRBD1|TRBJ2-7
CASSSFRTGAYEQYF
TGTGCCAGCAGCTCCTTCCGGACAGGGGCCTACGAGCAGTACTTC
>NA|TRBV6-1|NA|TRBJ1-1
CASSELGTGAFF
TGTGCCAGCAGTGAACTCGGTACCGGAGCTTTCTTT
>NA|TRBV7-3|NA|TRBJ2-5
CASSPGGGKRETQYF
TGTGCCAGCAGCCCCGGTGGGGGGAAGAGAGAGACCCAGTACTTC
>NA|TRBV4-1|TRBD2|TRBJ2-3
CASSQSSGRTDTQYF
TGCGCCAGCAGCCAATCTAGCGGGAGGACAGATACGCAGTATTTT
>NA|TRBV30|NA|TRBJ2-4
CAWSVRGNIQYF
TGTGCCTGGAGTGTACGAGGAAACATTCAGTACTTC
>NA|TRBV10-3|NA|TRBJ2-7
CAIWTGRGLYEQYF
TGTGCCATCTGGACAGGGAGGGGACTCTACGAGCAGTACTTC
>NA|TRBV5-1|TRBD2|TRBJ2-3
CASSVRGETDTQYF
TGCGCCAGCAGTGTTCGGGGGGAGACAGATACGCAGTATTTT
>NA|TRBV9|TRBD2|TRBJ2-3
CASSLSGSVADTQYF
TGTGCCAGCAGCCTGAGCGGGAGTGTCGCAGATACGCAGTATTTT
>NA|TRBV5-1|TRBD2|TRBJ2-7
CASRGGGGAYEQYF
TGCGCCTCCCGGGGAGGCGGGGGGGCCTACGAGCAGTACTTC
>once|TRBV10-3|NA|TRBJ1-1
CAISEWQGIEAFF
TGTGCCATCAGTGAGTGGCAGGGGATTGAAGCTTTCTTT
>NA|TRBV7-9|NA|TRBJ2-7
CASSLGGDPYEQYF
TGTGCCAGCAGCTTAGGGGGAGACCCCTACGAGCAGTACTTC
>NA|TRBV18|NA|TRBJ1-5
CASSPPVGEGQPQHF
TGTGCCAGCTCACCACCAGTAGGAGAGGGCCAGCCCCAGCATTTT
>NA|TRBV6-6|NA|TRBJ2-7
CASSGPAGEQYF
TGTGCCAGCAGTGGCCCCGCGGGCGAGCAGTACTTC
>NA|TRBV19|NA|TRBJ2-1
CASRRGTPPFNEQFF
TGTGCCAGTAGGCGCGGGACCCCCCCCTTCAATGAGCAGTTCTTC
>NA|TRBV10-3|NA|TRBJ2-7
CAISEQGAYEQYF
TGTGCCATCAGTGAACAAGGGGCCTACGAGCAGTACTTC
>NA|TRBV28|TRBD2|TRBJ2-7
CASSPGLAGKTGYEQYF
TGTGCCAGCAGCCCGGGACTAGCGGGTAAAACGGGATACGAGCAGTACTTC
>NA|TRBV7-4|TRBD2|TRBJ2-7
CASNGLAGKSSPEQYF
TGTGCCAGCAACGGACTAGCGGGGAAGAGCTCCCCCGAGCAGTACTTC
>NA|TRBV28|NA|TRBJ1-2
CASSFSGVTVWDTF
TGTGCCAGCAGTTTTTCCGGGGTGACTGTGTGGGACACCTTC
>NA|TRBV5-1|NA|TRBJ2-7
CASSLEGVGEQYF
TGCGCCAGCAGCTTGGAGGGAGTCGGCGAGCAGTACTTC
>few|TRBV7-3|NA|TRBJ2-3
CASSPSGGTDTQYF
TGTGCCAGCAGCCCGTCGGGAGGCACAGATACGCAGTATTTT
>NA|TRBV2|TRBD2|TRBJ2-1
CASSNTIRLAGGGSSYNEQFF
TGTGCCAGCAGCAACACTATTCGCCTAGCGGGCGGAGGAAGCTCCTACAATGAGCAGTTCTTC
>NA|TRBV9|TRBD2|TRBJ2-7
CASSARGGVDEQYF
TGTGCCAGCAGCGCCCGGGGAGGGGTCGACGAGCAGTACTTC
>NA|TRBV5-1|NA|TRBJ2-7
CASSLAGDNPYEQYF
TGCGCCAGCAGCTTGGCCGGGGACAACCCCTACGAGCAGTACTTC
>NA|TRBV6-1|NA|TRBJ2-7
CASFDSGWWEQYF
TGTGCCAGCTTCGATTCAGGGTGGTGGGAGCAGTACTTC
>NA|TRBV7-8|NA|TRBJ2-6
CASSSKNRVGANVLTF
TGTGCCAGCAGCTCCAAAAACAGGGTTGGGGCCAACGTCCTGACTTTC
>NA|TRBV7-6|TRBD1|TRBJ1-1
CASSLEGGSMNTEAFF
TGTGCCAGCAGCTTAGAAGGGGGCTCCATGAACACTGAAGCTTTCTTT
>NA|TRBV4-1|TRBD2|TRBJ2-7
CASSQGGLAGGSLYEQYF
TGCGCCAGCAGCCAAGGGGGACTAGCGGGAGGGTCTCTCTACGAGCAGTACTTC
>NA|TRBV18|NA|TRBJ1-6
CASSPRARESGSPLHF
TGTGCCAGCTCACCGCGCGCCCGGGAGTCTGGTTCACCCCTCCACTTT
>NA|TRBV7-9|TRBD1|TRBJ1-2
CASSLLQGNGYTF
TGTGCCAGCAGCTTATTACAGGGGAATGGCTACACCTTC
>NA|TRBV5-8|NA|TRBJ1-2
CASSLRSGRGYTF
TGTGCCAGCAGCTTGCGATCTGGGAGAGGCTACACCTTC
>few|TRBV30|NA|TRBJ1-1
CAWSVEGGAFF
TGTGCCTGGAGTGTGGAGGGTGGCGCTTTCTTT
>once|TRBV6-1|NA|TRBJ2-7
CASNRGRTYEQYF
TGTGCCAGCAATAGGGGCCGAACCTACGAGCAGTACTTC
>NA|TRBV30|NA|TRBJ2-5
CAQGQETQYF
TGTGCACAGGGACAAGAGACCCAGTACTTC
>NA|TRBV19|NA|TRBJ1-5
CASSAGRGSNQPQHF
TGTGCCAGTAGCGCGGGGAGGGGAAGCAATCAGCCCCAGCATTTT
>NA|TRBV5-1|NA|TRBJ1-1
CASSWAQGRPATEAFF
TGCGCCAGCAGCTGGGCCCAGGGGCGCCCTGCCACTGAAGCTTTCTTT
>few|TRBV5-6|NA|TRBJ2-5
CASSLVRRGKTQYF
TGTGCCAGCAGCTTGGTACGGCGGGGCAAGACCCAGTACTTC
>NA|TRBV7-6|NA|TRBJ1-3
CASSFMGGSGNTIYF
TGTGCCAGCAGCTTTATGGGGGGATCTGGAAACACCATATATTTT
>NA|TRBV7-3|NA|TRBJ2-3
CASRLGQSSTDTQYF
TGTGCCAGCAGGTTGGGGCAGAGTAGCACAGATACGCAGTATTTT
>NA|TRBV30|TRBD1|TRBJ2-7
CAWSVGTGSHEQYF
TGTGCCTGGAGTGTAGGGACAGGGTCCCACGAGCAGTACTTC
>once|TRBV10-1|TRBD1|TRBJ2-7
CASSHTGQGAYEQYF
TGCGCCAGCAGCCACACGGGACAGGGGGCCTACGAGCAGTACTTC